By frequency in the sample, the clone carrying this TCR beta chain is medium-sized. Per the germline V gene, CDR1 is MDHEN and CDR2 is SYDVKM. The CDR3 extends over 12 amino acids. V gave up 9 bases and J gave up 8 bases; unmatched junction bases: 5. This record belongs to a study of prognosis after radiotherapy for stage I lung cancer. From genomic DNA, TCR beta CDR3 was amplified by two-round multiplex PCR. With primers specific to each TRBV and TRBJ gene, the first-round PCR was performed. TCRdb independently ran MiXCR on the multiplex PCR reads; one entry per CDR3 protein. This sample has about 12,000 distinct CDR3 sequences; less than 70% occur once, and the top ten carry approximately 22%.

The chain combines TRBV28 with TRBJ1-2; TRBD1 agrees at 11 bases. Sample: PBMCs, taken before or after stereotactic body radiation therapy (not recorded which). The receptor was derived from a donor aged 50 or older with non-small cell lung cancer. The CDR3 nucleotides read TGTGCCAGTGGGACAGGGGGTACGGGCTACACCTTC. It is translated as CASGTGGTGYTF.